Listed below are T cell receptor beta chains from one sample, sequenced in a study of glioma-infiltrating T cells after dendritic cell vaccination. This table comes from immunoSEQ multiplex PCR, and its TCRdb copy is limited to in-frame clones, with some not included. The sample consists of some 46,000 clones, approximately 91% of them appearing once. The sequencing here drew on blood, taken after dendritic cell vaccination. These receptors all come from a human donor with glioblastoma. Both conserved end residues are part of each CDR3.

V	J	length	CDR3
TRBV5-1	TRBJ2-2	13	CASSLSSTGELFF
TRBV10-3	TRBJ2-1	17	CAIKGSGQGSSYNEQFF
TRBV7-2	TRBJ2-4	14	CASSLGTSGDIQYF
TRBV5-1	TRBJ2-7	15	CASSLGDSFLYEQYF
TRBV27	TRBJ1-4	16	CASTRTGVRSNEKLFF
TRBV5-8	TRBJ1-4	16	CASSRRTQSKGEKLFF
TRBV27	TRBJ1-5	14	CASSPGTGNQPQHF
TRBV9	TRBJ1-2	15	CASSIVAAFDYGYTF
TRBV28	TRBJ1-1	13	CASTPRVYTEAFF
TRBV6-5	TRBJ1-5	14	CASSEFRGHQPQHF
TRBV27	TRBJ1-2	13	CASSYTGGGGYTF
TRBV13	TRBJ2-1	15	CASSPTPEGYNEQFF
TRBV15	TRBJ2-1	13	CATSRERLTEQFF
TRBV7-3	TRBJ2-5	13	CASSFGLRETQYF